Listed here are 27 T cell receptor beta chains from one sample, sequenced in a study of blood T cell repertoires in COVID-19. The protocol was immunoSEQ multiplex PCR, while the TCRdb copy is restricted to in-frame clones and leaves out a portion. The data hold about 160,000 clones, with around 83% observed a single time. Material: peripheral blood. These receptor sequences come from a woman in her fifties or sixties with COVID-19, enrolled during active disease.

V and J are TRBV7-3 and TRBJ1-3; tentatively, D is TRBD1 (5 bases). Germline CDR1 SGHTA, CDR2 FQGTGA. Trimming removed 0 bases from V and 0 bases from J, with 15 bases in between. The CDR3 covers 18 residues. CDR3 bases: TGTGCCAGCAGCTTAACCCCGGGACTCAAGAGCTCTGGAAACACCATATATTTT. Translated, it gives CASSLTPGLKSSGNTIYF.

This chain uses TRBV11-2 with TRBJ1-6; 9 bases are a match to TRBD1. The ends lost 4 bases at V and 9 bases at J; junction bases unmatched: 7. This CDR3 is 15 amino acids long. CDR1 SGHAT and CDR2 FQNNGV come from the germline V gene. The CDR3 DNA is TGTGCCAGCAGCTCCGTTCGGGACAGGGCTTCACCCCTCCACTTT. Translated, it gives CASSSVRDRASPLHF.

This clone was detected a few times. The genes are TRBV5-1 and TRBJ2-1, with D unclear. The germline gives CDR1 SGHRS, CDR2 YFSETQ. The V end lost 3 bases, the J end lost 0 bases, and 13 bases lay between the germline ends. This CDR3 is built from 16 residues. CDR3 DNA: TGCGCCAGCAGCTCTTTATATACTCTCTCCTACAATGAGCAGTTCTTC. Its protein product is CASSSLYTLSYNEQFF.

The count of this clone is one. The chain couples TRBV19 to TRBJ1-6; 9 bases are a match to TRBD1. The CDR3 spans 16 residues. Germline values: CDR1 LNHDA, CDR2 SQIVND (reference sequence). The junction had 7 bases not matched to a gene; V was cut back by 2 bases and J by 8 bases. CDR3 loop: CASSISGTGLYSPLHF. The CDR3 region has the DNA TGTGCCAGTAGTATATCCGGGACAGGGCTTTATTCACCCCTCCACTTT.

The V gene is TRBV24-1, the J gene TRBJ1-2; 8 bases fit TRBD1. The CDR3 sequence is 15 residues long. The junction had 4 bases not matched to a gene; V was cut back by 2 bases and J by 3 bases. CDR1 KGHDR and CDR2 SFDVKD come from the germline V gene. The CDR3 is CATSDSGGADYGYTF. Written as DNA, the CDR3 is TGTGCCACCAGTGATTCAGGGGGCGCGGACTATGGCTACACCTTC.

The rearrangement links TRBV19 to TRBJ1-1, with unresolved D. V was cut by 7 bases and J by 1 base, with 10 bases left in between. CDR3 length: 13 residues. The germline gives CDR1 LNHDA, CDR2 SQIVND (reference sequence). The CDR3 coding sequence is TGTGCCAGTAAGCACCAGGCGAACACTGAAGCTTTCTTT. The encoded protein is CASKHQANTEAFF.

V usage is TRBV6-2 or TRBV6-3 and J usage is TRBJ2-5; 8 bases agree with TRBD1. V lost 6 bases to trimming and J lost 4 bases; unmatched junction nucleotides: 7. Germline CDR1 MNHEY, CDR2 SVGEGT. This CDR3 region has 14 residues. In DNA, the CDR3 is TGTGCCAGCAGCTTCAGGGGGCGCGCAGAGACCCAGTACTTC. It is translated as CASSFRGRAETQYF.

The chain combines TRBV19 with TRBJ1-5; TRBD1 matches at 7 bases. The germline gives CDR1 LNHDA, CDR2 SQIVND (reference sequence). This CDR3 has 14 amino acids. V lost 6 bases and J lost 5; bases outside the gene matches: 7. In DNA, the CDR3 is TGTGCCAGTAGCAGTGACAGGGACTATCAGCCCCAGCATTTT. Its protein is CASSSDRDYQPQHF.

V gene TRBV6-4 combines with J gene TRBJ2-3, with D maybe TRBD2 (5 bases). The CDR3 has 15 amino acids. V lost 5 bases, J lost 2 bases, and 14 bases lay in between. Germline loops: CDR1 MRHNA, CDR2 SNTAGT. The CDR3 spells CASSSWYSATDTQYF. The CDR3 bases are TGTGCCAGCAGTTCTTGGTATAGCGCCACAGATACGCAGTATTTT.

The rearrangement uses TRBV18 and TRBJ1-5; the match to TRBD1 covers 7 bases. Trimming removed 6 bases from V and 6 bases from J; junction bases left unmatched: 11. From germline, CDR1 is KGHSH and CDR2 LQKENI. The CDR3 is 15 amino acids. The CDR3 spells CASSPGTVLVQPQHF. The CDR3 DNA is TGTGCCAGCTCCCCGGGGACAGTCCTGGTTCAGCCCCAGCATTTT.

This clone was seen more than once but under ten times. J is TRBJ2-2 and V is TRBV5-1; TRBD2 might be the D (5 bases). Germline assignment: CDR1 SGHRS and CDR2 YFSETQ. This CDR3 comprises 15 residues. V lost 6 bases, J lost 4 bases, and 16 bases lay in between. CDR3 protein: CASTWEQVATGELFF. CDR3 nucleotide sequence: TGCGCCAGCACCTGGGAGCAGGTGGCCACCGGGGAGCTGTTTTTT.

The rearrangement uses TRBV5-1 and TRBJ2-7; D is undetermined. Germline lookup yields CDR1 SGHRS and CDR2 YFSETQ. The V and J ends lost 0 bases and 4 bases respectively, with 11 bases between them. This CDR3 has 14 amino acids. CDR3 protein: CASSLALVPYEQYF. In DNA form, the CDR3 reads TGCGCCAGCAGCTTGGCTCTAGTTCCATACGAGCAGTACTTC.

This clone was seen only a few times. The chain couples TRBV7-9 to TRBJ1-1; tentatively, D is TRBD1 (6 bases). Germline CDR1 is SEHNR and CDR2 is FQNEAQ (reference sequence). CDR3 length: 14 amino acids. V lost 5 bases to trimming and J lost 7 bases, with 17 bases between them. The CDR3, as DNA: TGTGCCAGCAGCCCCGTCGGGGGGCTTGGTGAAGCTTTCTTT. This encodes CASSPVGGLGEAFF.

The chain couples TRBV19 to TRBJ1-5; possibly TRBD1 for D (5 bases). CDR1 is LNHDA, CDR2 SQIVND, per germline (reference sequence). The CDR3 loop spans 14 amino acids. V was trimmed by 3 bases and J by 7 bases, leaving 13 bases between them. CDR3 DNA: TGTGCCAGTAGTATGCTGACAGTCGGGCAGCCCCAGCATTTT. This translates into CASSMLTVGQPQHF.

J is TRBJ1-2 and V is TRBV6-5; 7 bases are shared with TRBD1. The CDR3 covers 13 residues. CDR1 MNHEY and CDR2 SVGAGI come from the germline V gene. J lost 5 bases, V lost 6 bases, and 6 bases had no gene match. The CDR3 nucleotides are TGTGCCAGCAGACCCACAGGGGCATATGGCTACACCTTC. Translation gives CASRPTGAYGYTF.

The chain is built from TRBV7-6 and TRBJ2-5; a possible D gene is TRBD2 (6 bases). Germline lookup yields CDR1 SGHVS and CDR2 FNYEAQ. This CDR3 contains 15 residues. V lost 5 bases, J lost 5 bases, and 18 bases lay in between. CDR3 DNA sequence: TGTGCCAGCAGCCCCGGGACCCCGGGGGACGAGACCCAGTACTTC. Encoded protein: CASSPGTPGDETQYF.

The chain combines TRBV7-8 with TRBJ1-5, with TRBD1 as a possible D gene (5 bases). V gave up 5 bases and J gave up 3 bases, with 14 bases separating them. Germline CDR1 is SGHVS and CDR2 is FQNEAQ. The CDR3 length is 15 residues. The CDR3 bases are TGTGCCAGCAGCCCCCAGCGGGGCCTCAATCAGCCCCAGCATTTT. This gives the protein CASSPQRGLNQPQHF.

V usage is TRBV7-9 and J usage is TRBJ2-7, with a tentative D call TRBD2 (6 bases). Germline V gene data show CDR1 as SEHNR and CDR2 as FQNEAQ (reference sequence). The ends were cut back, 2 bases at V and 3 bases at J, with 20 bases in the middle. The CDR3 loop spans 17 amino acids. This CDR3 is CASSLTPGLNRDYEQYF. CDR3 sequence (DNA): TGTGCCAGCAGCTTAACCCCGGGACTCAATCGGGACTACGAGCAGTACTTC.

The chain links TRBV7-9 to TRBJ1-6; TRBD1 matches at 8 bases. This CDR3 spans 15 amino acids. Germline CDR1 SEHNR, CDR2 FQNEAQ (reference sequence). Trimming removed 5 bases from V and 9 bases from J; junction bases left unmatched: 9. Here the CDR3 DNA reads TGTGCCAGCAGCCCACGGACAGGGTTCGGTTCACCCCTCCACTTT. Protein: CASSPRTGFGSPLHF.

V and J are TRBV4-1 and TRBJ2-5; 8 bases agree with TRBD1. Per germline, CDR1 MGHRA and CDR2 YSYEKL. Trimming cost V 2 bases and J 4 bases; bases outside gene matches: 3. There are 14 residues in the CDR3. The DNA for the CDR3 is TGCGCCAGCAGCCAAATAGACAGGGGAGAGACCCAGTACTTC. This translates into CASSQIDRGETQYF.

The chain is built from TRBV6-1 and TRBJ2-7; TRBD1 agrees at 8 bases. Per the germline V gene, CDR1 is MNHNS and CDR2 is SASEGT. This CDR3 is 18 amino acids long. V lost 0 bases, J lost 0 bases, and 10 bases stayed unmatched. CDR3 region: CASSEASPGQVSSYEQYV. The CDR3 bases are TGTGCCAGCAGTGAAGCTTCCCCGGGACAGGTGAGCTCCTACGAGCAGTACGTC.

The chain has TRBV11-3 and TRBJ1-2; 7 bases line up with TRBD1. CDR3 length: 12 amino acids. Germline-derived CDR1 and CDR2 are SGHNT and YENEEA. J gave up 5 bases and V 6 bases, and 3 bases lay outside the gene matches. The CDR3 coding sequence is TGTGCCAGCAGTCCCAGGGGGTATGGCTACACCTTC. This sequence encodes CASSPRGYGYTF.

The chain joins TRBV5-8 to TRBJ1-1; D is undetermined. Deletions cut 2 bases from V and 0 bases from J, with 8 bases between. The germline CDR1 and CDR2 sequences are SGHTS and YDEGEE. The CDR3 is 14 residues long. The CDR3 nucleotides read TGTGCCAGCAGCTTAGGGAGCATGAACACTGAAGCTTTCTTT. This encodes CASSLGSMNTEAFF.

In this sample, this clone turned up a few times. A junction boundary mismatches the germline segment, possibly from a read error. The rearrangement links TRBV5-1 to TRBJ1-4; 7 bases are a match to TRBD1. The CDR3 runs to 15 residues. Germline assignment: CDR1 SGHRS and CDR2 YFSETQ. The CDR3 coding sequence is TGTGCCAGCAGCTTAACAGGGGCGGCCAATGAAAAACTGTTTTTT. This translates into CASSLTGAANEKLFF.

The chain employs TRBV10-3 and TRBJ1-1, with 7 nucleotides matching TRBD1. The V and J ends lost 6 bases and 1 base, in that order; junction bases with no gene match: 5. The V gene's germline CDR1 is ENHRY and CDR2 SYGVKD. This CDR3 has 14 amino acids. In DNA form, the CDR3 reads TGTGCCATCAGCACCGGGACAGAGAACACTGAAGCTTTCTTT. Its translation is CAISTGTENTEAFF.

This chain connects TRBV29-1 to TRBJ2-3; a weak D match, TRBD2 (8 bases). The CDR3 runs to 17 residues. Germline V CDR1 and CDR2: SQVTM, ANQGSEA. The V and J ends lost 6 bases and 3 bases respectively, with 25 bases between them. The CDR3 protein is CSVARAGGPRGTDTQYF. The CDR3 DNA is TGCAGCGTGGCTCGGGCGGGAGGCCCCAGGGGGACAGATACGCAGTATTTT.

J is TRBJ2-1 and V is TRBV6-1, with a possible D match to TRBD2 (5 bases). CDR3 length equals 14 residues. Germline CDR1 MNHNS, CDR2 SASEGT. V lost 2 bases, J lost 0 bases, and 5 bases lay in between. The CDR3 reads CASSELASYNEQFF. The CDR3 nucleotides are TGTGCCAGCAGTGAACTAGCCTCCTACAATGAGCAGTTCTTC.